The 25 T cell receptor beta chains given below trace back to one sample, sequenced in a study of Ad26.COV2.S vaccination and SARS-CoV-2 variants. The treatment here: about 20 received Ad26.COV2.S at low or high dose, single or two shots; roughly 5 received placebo; per-sample allocation not given. After the first vaccine or placebo injection, samples were drawn on day 63. TCRdb's table, derived via immunoSEQ multiplex PCR, lists solely in-frame clones and lacks some. The repertoire consists of roughly 700,000 clones, with more than 80% occurring once and the leading ten covering around 1.4%. The sequencing used peripheral blood, collected in a trial of Ad26.COV2.S vaccine versus placebo. The receptors stem from a person aged 18 to 59 who received the Ad26.COV2.S COVID-19 vaccine or a placebo.

The chain carries TRBV7-9 and TRBJ1-5; 8 positions match TRBD1. The CDR3 sequence is 15 residues long. CDR1 is SEHNR, CDR2 FQNEAQ, per germline (reference sequence). The junction had 10 bases not matched to a gene; V was cut back by 8 bases and J by 4 bases. The CDR3 region is CASSAQGAGNQPQHF. The CDR3 DNA follows: TGTGCCAGCTCCGCGCAGGGGGCCGGAAATCAGCCCCAGCATTTT.

The chain links TRBV7-2 to TRBJ2-7; 10 bases are shared with TRBD1. The CDR3 runs 15 residues. From germline, CDR1 is SGHTA and CDR2 FQGNSA. Trimming took 4 bases from V and 1 from J; bases not matched to a gene: 4. CDR3 nucleotides: TGTGCCAGCAGCTGGGACAGGGGTCCTTCCTACGAGCAGTACTTC. Translation gives CASSWDRGPSYEQYF.

The chain joins TRBV18 to TRBJ2-7; the D gene is possibly TRBD2 (5 bases). Trimming pared 0 bases from V and 2 bases from J, leaving 14 bases between. Germline V CDR1 and CDR2: KGHSH, LQKENI. This CDR3 region has 16 residues. This CDR3 reads CASSPPGDGGTYEQYF. In nucleotides, the CDR3 is TGTGCCAGCTCACCACCGGGCGACGGAGGAACCTACGAGCAGTACTTC.

The chain is built from TRBV5-4 and TRBJ2-1, with D perhaps matching TRBD2 (5 bases). Germline CDR1 SGHNT, CDR2 YYREEE (reference sequence). V lost 0 bases to trimming and J lost 4 bases, with 11 bases between them. The length of the CDR3 is 15 residues. Here the CDR3 reads CASSLAAGQYNEQFF. In DNA, the CDR3 is TGTGCCAGCAGCTTGGCGGCGGGCCAATACAATGAGCAGTTCTTC. Full variable domain (rest looked up from reference TRBV5-4 and TRBJ2-1): ETGVTQSPTHLIKTRGQQVTLRCSSQSGHNTVSWYQQALGQGPQFIFQYYREEENGRGNFPPRFSGLQFPNYSSELNVNALELDDSALYLCASSLAAGQYNEQFFGPGTRLTVL.

The chain joins TRBV20-1 to TRBJ2-3; D unresolved. CDR1 and CDR2 (germline): DFQATT, SNEGSKA (reference sequence). The CDR3 spans 10 residues. Trimming left V 5 bases short and J 3 bases short, with 3 bases between. The CDR3 region is CSAYTDTQYF. The DNA for the CDR3 is TGCAGTGCTTATACAGATACGCAGTATTTT.

The gene calls are TRBV3-1 (or the pseudogene TRBV3-2) and TRBJ2-5; D ambiguous. CDR3 length: 13 amino acids. Germline values: CDR1 LGHDT, CDR2 YNNKEL (reference sequence). V gave up 4 bases and J gave up 0 bases, with 6 bases separating them. CDR3 sequence reads: CASSPENQETQYF. The CDR3 DNA reads as TGTGCCAGCAGCCCCGAGAACCAAGAGACCCAGTACTTC.

This clone was recorded many times. The rearrangement joins TRBV5-1 to TRBJ2-7, with TRBD1 identical over 7 bases. Germline V gene data show CDR1 as SGHRS and CDR2 as YFSETQ. V lost 3 bases and J lost 3; bases outside the gene matches: 3. This CDR3 is built from 13 residues. DNA for the CDR3: TGCGCCAGCAGCTCCTGGGACAGCTACGAGCAGTACTTC. It is translated as CASSSWDSYEQYF.

Comment on this clone: The same CDR3 arises from other DNA sequences in this sample as well. The chain links TRBV18 to TRBJ1-6; 9 nucleotides line up with TRBD1. The CDR3 contains 15 residues. V was clipped by 3 bases and J by 4 bases; unmatched bases: 1. The germline V gene has CDR1 KGHSH and CDR2 LQKENI. In nucleotides, the CDR3 is TGTGCCAGCTCACCGGGACAGGGTTATAATTCACCCCTCCACTTT. Its protein is CASSPGQGYNSPLHF. The full variable domain, with the rest looked up from reference TRBV18 and TRBJ1-6, is NAGVMQNPRHLVRRRGQEARLRCSPMKGHSHVYWYRQLPEEGLKFMVYLQKENIIDESGMPKERFSAEFPKEGPSILRIQQVVRGDSAAYFCASSPGQGYNSPLHFGNGTRLTVT.

The V and J genes are TRBV3-1 (or the pseudogene TRBV3-2) and TRBJ2-5; no clear D. Germline CDR1 LGHDT, CDR2 YNNKEL (reference sequence). Trimming pared 0 bases from V and 7 bases from J, leaving 6 bases between. This CDR3 is 12 amino acids long. The CDR3 is CASSQDLRTQYF. In DNA, the CDR3 is TGTGCCAGCAGCCAAGACCTCCGGACCCAGTACTTC.

In this sample, this clone turned up a few times. The rearrangement links TRBV12-3 or TRBV12-4 to TRBJ1-1, with TRBD1 matching over 11 bases. V gave up 8 bases and J gave up 6 bases; unmatched junction bases: 5. The CDR3 consists of 13 residues. DNA for the CDR3: TGTGCCAGCCCTGGACAGGGGGCGGCTGAAGCTTTCTTT. Translated: CASPGQGAAEAFF.

This rearrangement joins TRBV18 to TRBJ1-6, with 12 bases aligning to TRBD1. J lost 11 bases, V lost 3 bases, and 11 bases had no gene match. Germline V gene data show CDR1 as KGHSH and CDR2 as LQKENI. The CDR3 totals 17 residues. CDR3 nucleotides: TGTGCCAGCTCACCCCAGGCGGGACAGGGGGCAGGGACACCCCTCCACTTT. Residues: CASSPQAGQGAGTPLHF. Looking up the rest from reference TRBV18 and TRBJ1-6 gives the full variable domain: NAGVMQNPRHLVRRRGQEARLRCSPMKGHSHVYWYRQLPEEGLKFMVYLQKENIIDESGMPKERFSAEFPKEGPSILRIQQVVRGDSAAYFCASSPQAGQGAGTPLHFGNGTRLTVT.

This clone was seen just once. This sequence joins TRBV24-1 and TRBJ1-5, with TRBD1 as a possible D gene (6 bases). Germline CDR1 is KGHDR and CDR2 is SFDVKD. V was clipped by 4 bases and J by 2 bases, with 17 bases between them. The CDR3 is made up of 17 amino acids. CDR3 residues: CATSDPGLEGGNQPQHF. The CDR3 DNA reads TGTGCCACCAGTGACCCGGGACTTGAGGGGGGCAATCAGCCCCAGCATTTT.

About this clone: Other DNA sequences in this specimen translate into the identical CDR3. The chain combines TRBV6-6 with TRBJ2-1, with 10 bases fitting TRBD1. This CDR3 spans 15 amino acids. Losses at the gene ends were 2 bases for V and 4 bases for J; bases not matched to a gene: 2. Germline CDR1 is MNHNY and CDR2 is SVGAGI (reference sequence). CDR3 nucleotides: TGTGCCAGCAGTTACCCGGGACAGGGGTACAATGAGCAGTTCTTC. Its translation: CASSYPGQGYNEQFF.

The chain couples TRBV19 to TRBJ1-1; D gene unclear. The germline V gene encodes CDR1 LNHDA and CDR2 SQIVND (reference sequence). The CDR3 runs to 15 residues. V gave up 6 bases and J gave up 0 bases, with 14 bases separating them. The DNA of the CDR3 is TGTGCCAGTAGCCCCCGGGCAGGAGTGAACACTGAAGCTTTCTTT. It is translated as CASSPRAGVNTEAFF.

This sequence joins TRBV10-1 and TRBJ1-1; a possible D gene is TRBD1 (6 bases). Germline CDR1 is WNHNN and CDR2 is SYGVQD (reference sequence). The CDR3 extends over 14 amino acids. With 7 bases removed from V and 4 bases from J, the gap between germline ends came to 16 bases. CDR3 DNA: TGCGCCAGCACACAGGGAAGCGGCGGCACTGAAGCTTTCTTT. This gives the protein CASTQGSGGTEAFF.

CDR3 coding DNA: TGTGCCAGCAGTTACCCAACACCGGGGGCAAACGAGCAGTACTTC. Its protein is CASSYPTPGANEQYF. The V gene is TRBV6-2 or TRBV6-3, the J gene TRBJ2-7, with D perhaps assigned TRBD1 or TRBD2 (6 bases each). Germline V lookup: CDR1 MNHEY, CDR2 SVGEGT. V was pared by 2 bases and J by 5 bases, with 16 bases between. This CDR3 comprises 15 residues.

The chain uses TRBV19 and TRBJ2-7, with 8 bases fitting TRBD2. The CDR3 covers 15 residues. V trimming: 3 bases; J trimming: 2 bases; junction bases outside the gene matches: 6. Germline CDR1 LNHDA, CDR2 SQIVND (reference sequence). The CDR3 region has the DNA TGTGCCAGTAGTATGGAACGGGAGGGCCCCTACGAGCAGTACTTC. Protein sequence: CASSMEREGPYEQYF.

The chain is built from TRBV24-1 and TRBJ2-2; TRBD2 matches 10 bases. CDR3 length: 15 amino acids. Germline assignment: CDR1 KGHDR and CDR2 SFDVKD. Trimming at V came to 9 bases and at J to 6 bases, leaving 9 bases not matched to a gene. The CDR3 DNA follows: TGTGCCACCCGGGCTAGCGGGAGTGGGGCCGGGGAGCTGTTTTTT. This gives the protein CATRASGSGAGELFF.

The genes are TRBV6-2 or TRBV6-3 and TRBJ1-2; D perhaps matches TRBD1 (5 bases). Trimming shortened V by 3 bases and J by 7 bases, and 15 bases separated the two germline ends. This CDR3 is built from 14 residues. CDR1 and CDR2 from the germline V gene are MNHEY and SVGEGT. The CDR3 spells CASSYRGEGSGYTF. As DNA, the CDR3 is TGTGCCAGCAGTTATCGCGGAGAGGGGAGTGGCTACACCTTC.

The chain is built from TRBV2 and TRBJ1-6; D gene unclear. The CDR3 runs to 12 residues. Deletions cut 7 bases from V and 14 bases from J, with 15 bases between. CDR1 and CDR2 from the germline V gene are SNHLY and FYNNEI. The CDR3 loop reads CASTGSVMALHF. Written as DNA, the CDR3 is TGTGCCAGCACCGGATCCGTGATGGCCCTCCACTTT.

This chain links TRBV6-5 with TRBJ2-7; 10 nucleotides align to TRBD1. Germline V gene data show CDR1 as MNHEY and CDR2 as SVGAGI. Trimming took 3 bases from V and 2 from J; bases not matched to a gene: 1. The CDR3 spans 14 residues. CDR3 in DNA: TGTGCCAGCAGTTATGGGACAGGGGCCTACGAGCAGTACTTC. Residues: CASSYGTGAYEQYF.

The chain has TRBV5-6 and TRBJ2-1; TRBD2 matches 14 bases. The CDR3 is 19 amino acids. CDR1 and CDR2 from the germline V gene are SGHDT and YYEEEE. The V segment lost 2 bases and the J segment 0 bases; nucleotides outside the gene matches: 7. CDR3 sequence reads: CASSFGGTSGGSSYNEQFF. Here the CDR3 DNA reads TGTGCCAGCAGCTTTGGTGGGACTAGCGGGGGTTCCTCCTACAATGAGCAGTTCTTC.

This clone has a single count. The chain uses TRBV3-1 (or the pseudogene TRBV3-2) and TRBJ2-1; 8 bases align to TRBD2. CDR1 is LGHDT, CDR2 YNNKEL, per germline (reference sequence). After removal of 7 bases from V and 4 bases from J, the junction contained 12 bases not matched to a gene. CDR3 length: 16 amino acids. The DNA of the CDR3 is TGTGCCAGCACCAACTTAGCGGGAAGGAGGTACAATGAGCAGTTCTTC. Amino acid sequence: CASTNLAGRRYNEQFF.

CDR3 bases: TGTGCCAGCTCAAGCCAAGTGGATGAGCAGTTCTTC. This sequence encodes CASSSQVDEQFF. The V and J genes are TRBV6-5 and TRBJ2-1; the D is unclear. CDR1 is MNHEY, CDR2 SVGAGI, per germline. This CDR3 spans 12 amino acids. The V end was cut by 8 bases, the J end by 8 bases, with 13 bases between.

This chain connects TRBV7-9 to TRBJ2-2, with D unclear. The CDR3 contains 19 residues. V was clipped by 2 bases and J by 0 bases, with 19 bases between them. Germline V gene data show CDR1 as SEHNR and CDR2 as FQNEAQ (reference sequence). In DNA form, the CDR3 reads TGTGCCAGCAGCTTAAAGTATAGTGGGCCAACAGCGAACACCGGGGAGCTGTTTTTT. Amino acids: CASSLKYSGPTANTGELFF.